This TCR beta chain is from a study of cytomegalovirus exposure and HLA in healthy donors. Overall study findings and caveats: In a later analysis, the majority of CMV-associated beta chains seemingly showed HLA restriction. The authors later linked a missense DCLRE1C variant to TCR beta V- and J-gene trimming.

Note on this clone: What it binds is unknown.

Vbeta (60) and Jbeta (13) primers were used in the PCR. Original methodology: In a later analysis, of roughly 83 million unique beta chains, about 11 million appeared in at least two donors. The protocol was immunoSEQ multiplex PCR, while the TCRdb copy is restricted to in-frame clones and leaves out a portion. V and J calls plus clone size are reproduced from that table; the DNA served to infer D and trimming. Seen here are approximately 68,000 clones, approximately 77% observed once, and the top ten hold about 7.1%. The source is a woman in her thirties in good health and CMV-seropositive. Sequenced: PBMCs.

CDR3 residues: CASSEKREVEQYF. The CDR3 DNA follows: TGCGCCAGCAGTGAAAAGCGGGAGGTCGAGCAGTACTTC. The chain uses TRBV10-2 and TRBJ2-7; 9 bases fit TRBD2. The ends lost 3 bases at V and 6 bases at J; junction bases unmatched: 3. This CDR3 region has 13 residues. Germline CDR1 WSHSY, CDR2 SAAADI.